Given below is one T cell receptor beta chain in context. The target antigen is unknown. TCRdb passed the reads through MiXCR, listing each CDR3 protein once. The sample lists approximately 630,000 distinct CDR3 sequences; 24% were seen once. This sample is part of a study of T cell repertoires in cytomegalovirus infection. Overall study context: Indications of both CMV infection and matching HLA type were provided by public TCR beta signatures. Study results and limitations: Cumulative public TCR beta family frequency identified carriers of CMV plus the relevant HLA. It was HLA-C-restricted CMV-specific TCR beta clonotypes that dominated the response ex vivo.

V lost 2 bases and J lost 2, with 13 bases in between. This CDR3 has 16 residues. Germline V gene sequence: CDR1 SGHTA, CDR2 FQGNSA. The sample taken for sequencing was CD8+ T cells from PBMCs. The V gene is TRBV7-2, the J gene TRBJ2-1, with D unclear. The clonotype was recovered from a human donor in good health (CMV status not recorded). Some clones in this sample may be carry-over from other donors' samples. The CDR3 protein is CASSLMWIQPYNEQFF. For the CDR3, the DNA is TGTGCCAGCAGCTTAATGTGGATACAGCCCTACAATGAGCAGTTCTTC.